Below are 15 T cell receptor beta chains sequenced from a single sample in a study of beta chain features in type 1 diabetes. Study findings and constraints: Significant though moderate, a shortening of TCRB CDR3s appeared in all four CD4+ subsets of Type 1 diabetes patients.

Their specific antigens are unknown. Every isolated RNA sample was fully reverse transcribed, so sequencing captured expressed TCRB transcripts. Measured with immunoSEQ multiplex PCR; TCRdb has only the in-frame clones, and not every one. Among 680,000 or so clones, roughly 12% were seen once, and the ten largest hold approximately 0.02%. Sequencing input: naive CD4+ T cells from blood. Every receptor here comes from a man between 18 and 35 years old with type 1 diabetes.

This clone came up a few times. V gene TRBV15 combines with J gene TRBJ2-6; D perhaps matches TRBD2 (7 bases). Germline CDR1 LNHNV, CDR2 YYDKDF (reference sequence). V lost 8 bases and J 0 bases, leaving 17 bases between the germline ends. The CDR3 runs 17 residues. CDR3 bases: TGTGCCACCGTCAGAGGGGGACTAAGCTCTGGGGCCAACGTCCTGACTTTC. This gives the protein CATVRGGLSSGANVLTF.

The V call is TRBV7-9, the J call TRBJ1-2; no firm D call. The CDR3 consists of 13 residues. Germline CDR1 and CDR2: SEHNR and FQNEAQ (reference sequence). Trimming shortened V by 2 bases and J by 5 bases, and 9 bases separated the two germline ends. CDR3 bases: TGTGCCAGCAGCTTAACCCTGGGGTATGGCTACACCTTC. It codes for CASSLTLGYGYTF.

This chain uses TRBV28 with TRBJ2-7; D could derive from TRBD1 or TRBD2 (6 bases each). The CDR3 runs to 14 residues. CDR1 and CDR2 (germline): MDHEN, SYDVKM. Trimming shortened V by 7 bases and J by 4 bases, and 17 bases separated the two germline ends. Here the CDR3 reads CASTAPGGRYEQYF. CDR3 coding DNA: TGTGCCAGCACTGCGCCCGGGGGCCGGTACGAGCAGTACTTC.

This clone turned up a few times. The chain has TRBV5-1 and TRBJ2-7; no definite D call. This CDR3 is built from 14 residues. In germline, CDR1 is SGHRS, CDR2 YFSETQ. The germline V and J ends were trimmed by 4 bases and 0 bases, with 11 bases remaining between them. This CDR3 is CASSRQVSSYEQYF. The DNA of the CDR3 is TGCGCCAGCAGCCGCCAGGTTAGCTCCTACGAGCAGTACTTC. The variable domain in full, with the rest retrieved from reference TRBV5-1 and TRBJ2-7, is KAGVTQTPRYLIKTRGQQVTLSCSPISGHRSVSWYQQTPGQGLQFLFEYFSETQRNKGNFPGRFSGRQFSNSRSEMNVSTLELGDSALYLCASSRQVSSYEQYFGPGTRLTVT.

This chain links TRBV30 with TRBJ2-3; 12 bases agree with TRBD2. Germline assignment: CDR1 GTSNPN and CDR2 SVGIG (reference sequence). Trimming took 0 bases from V and 4 from J; bases not matched to a gene: 5. CDR3 length equals 16 residues. The CDR3: CAWSVHLAGGPDTQYF. CDR3 DNA sequence: TGTGCCTGGAGTGTACATCTAGCGGGGGGGCCAGATACGCAGTATTTT.

CDR3 in amino acids: CASFRDFQETQYF. The DNA of the CDR3 is TGTGCCAGCTTCCGGGACTTCCAGGAGACCCAGTACTTC. The rearrangement joins TRBV6-1 to TRBJ2-5, with D possibly being TRBD2 (6 bases). The CDR3 loop spans 13 amino acids. Per germline, CDR1 MNHNS and CDR2 SASEGT. Deletions cut 8 bases from V and 5 bases from J, with 15 bases between.

Remarks on this clone: This CDR3 is also generated by other DNA sequences in the sample. The chain has TRBV6-1 and TRBJ2-3; the D gene is possibly TRBD2 (5 bases). CDR3 size: 13 residues. The germline CDR1 and CDR2 sequences are MNHNS and SASEGT. V lost 8 bases, J lost 1 base, and 10 bases lay in between. The CDR3 region is CASSSRGTDTQYF. DNA for the CDR3: TGTGCCAGCTCCTCGCGGGGCACAGATACGCAGTATTTT.

The chain carries TRBV9 and TRBJ1-1; D ambiguous. V shed 0 bases and J shed 6 bases, with 12 bases lying between them. This CDR3 comprises 14 residues. CDR1 SGDLS and CDR2 YYNGEE come from the germline V gene. This CDR3 is CASSVEGVGAEAFF. CDR3 DNA sequence: TGTGCCAGCAGCGTAGAGGGCGTTGGGGCTGAAGCTTTCTTT.

The table lists this clone with a few counts. The rearrangement links TRBV5-6 to TRBJ2-7, with D perhaps matching TRBD1 (5 bases). The V end was cut by 0 bases, the J end by 3 bases, with 10 bases between. This CDR3 has 14 residues. Germline V gene sequence: CDR1 SGHDT, CDR2 YYEEEE. The CDR3 DNA reads as TGTGCCAGCAGCTTGGAAGGGGCAGGCTACGAGCAGTACTTC. Translated: CASSLEGAGYEQYF.

This clone has just a few counts. V gene TRBV2 combines with J gene TRBJ2-5; D perhaps matches TRBD2 (5 bases). Trimming shortened V by 4 bases and J by 4 bases, and 7 bases separated the two germline ends. Germline V gene data show CDR1 as SNHLY and CDR2 as FYNNEI. This CDR3 has 12 residues. CDR3 DNA sequence: TGTGCCAGCAGTGTTGAGGGAGAGACCCAGTACTTC. Translating gives CASSVEGETQYF.

The rearrangement uses TRBV4-1 and TRBJ2-2; TRBD1 is a possible D gene (6 bases). V shed 6 bases and J shed 4 bases, with 12 bases lying between them. The germline V gene has CDR1 MGHRA and CDR2 YSYEKL. The CDR3 extends over 14 amino acids. The CDR3 is CASSRQVPTGELFF. The DNA of the CDR3 is TGCGCCAGCAGTCGACAGGTCCCCACCGGGGAGCTGTTTTTT.

This clone was observed a few times. The chain employs TRBV4-2 and TRBJ2-7, with TRBD2 identical over 12 bases. V was pared by 0 bases and J by 6 bases, with 9 bases of the junction left unmatched. The CDR3 runs 17 residues. Germline CDR1 is LGHNA and CDR2 is YNFKEQ. In DNA, the CDR3 is TGTGCCAGCAGCCAAGATCTAGCGGGGGGGCCTTTCCCCGAGCAGTACTTC. Translated, it gives CASSQDLAGGPFPEQYF.

This clone appeared a few times. The rearrangement uses TRBV30 and TRBJ1-2; D uncertain. Germline CDR1 reads GTSNPN; CDR2 reads SVGIG (reference sequence). The CDR3 is made up of 14 amino acids. V gave up 1 base and J gave up 5 bases, with 14 bases separating them. DNA of the CDR3: TGTGCCTGGAGTGGAAGAGCCTTTTGGTATGGCTACACCTTC. It encodes CAWSGRAFWYGYTF.

This clone was found a few times. The chain links TRBV27 to TRBJ1-6; the D gene is possibly TRBD1 (6 bases). This CDR3 comprises 18 residues. Trimming stripped 0 bases from V and 9 bases from J, with 21 bases between. The V gene's germline CDR1 is MNHEY and CDR2 SMNVEV (reference sequence). This chain's CDR3 is CASSLSDSPGHLVSPLHF. CDR3 nucleotides: TGTGCCAGCAGTTTATCGGATTCCCCGGGACACCTTGTTTCACCCCTCCACTTT.

This clone occurred a few times. This chain joins TRBV6-6 and TRBJ1-6, with 9 bases matching TRBD1. This CDR3 has 14 residues. CDR1 and CDR2 from the germline V gene are MNHNY and SVGAGI (reference sequence). Trimming removed 6 bases from V and 10 bases from J; junction bases left unmatched: 7. CDR3 in amino acids: CASSKGQGDSPLHF. CDR3 in DNA: TGTGCCAGCAGCAAGGGACAGGGAGACTCACCCCTCCACTTT.